A selection of T cell receptor beta chains follows, all from one sample in a study of shared clonotypes between healthy human individuals. Repertoires were generated with immunoSEQ multiplex PCR, while TCRdb's copy carries only in-frame clones and drops some. The sample comprises about 1.1 million clones, 78% of which are singletons, and approximately 0.52% rests with the top ten. Sequenced sample: memory CD4+ T cells from PBMCs. The source is a man aged 18 to 30 in good health. Some clones in this sample may be carry-over from other donors' samples. Both conserved end residues are part of each CDR3. The order of the fields is D gene, clone size, V gene, J gene, CDR3 DNA, CDR3 protein. A D gene is named only where the DNA matches it firmly. The size entry is marked missing in some rows and otherwise reads once, few, many or a size class.

>NA|once|TRBV11-2|TRBJ2-7
TGTGCCAGCAGCTTAGATCCCGGGGCAGGGGTCCGCGAGCAGTACTTC
CASSLDPGAGVREQYF
>TRBD1|once|TRBV7-9|TRBJ1-1
TGTGCCAGCAGCTTACCGTTGACAGGGGGCGGAATGAACACTGAAGCTTTCTTT
CASSLPLTGGGMNTEAFF
>NA|NA|TRBV28|TRBJ2-2
TGTGCCAGCAGTTTAGCCAGGGGTGGCACCGGGGAGCTGTTTTTT
CASSLARGGTGELFF
>NA|NA|TRBV30|TRBJ2-4
TGTGCCTGGAGCAAAGATCTGGCCAAAAACATTCAGTACTTC
CAWSKDLAKNIQYF
>NA|NA|TRBV7-2|TRBJ2-1
TGTGCCAGCAGCTTGTTAAGGGCTTTCGATGAGCAGTTCTTC
CASSLLRAFDEQFF
>NA|NA|TRBV6-1|TRBJ2-2
TGTGCCAGCAGTGAAGGGGGGGATCGGACCGGGGAGCTGTTTTTT
CASSEGGDRTGELFF
>NA|NA|TRBV5-1|TRBJ1-4
TGCGCCAGCAGCTTGGGGTCAGGGATTAATGAAAAACTGTTTTTT
CASSLGSGINEKLFF
>NA|NA|TRBV28|TRBJ1-5
TGTGCCAGCAGCCGAAGGTCAGGGAGTCAGCCCCAGCATTTT
CASSRRSGSQPQHF
>NA|NA|TRBV4-3|TRBJ2-7
TGCGCCAGCAGCCAAGAGAGTAATCCCACCTACGAGCAGTACTTC
CASSQESNPTYEQYF
>NA|once|TRBV15|TRBJ2-1
TGTGCCACCAGCAGAGGAATTATGGCAGGCAATGAGCAGTTCTTC
CATSRGIMAGNEQFF
>TRBD1|NA|TRBV7-3|TRBJ1-2
TGTGCCAGCAGCTCTTGGGACAGGGGGCCCGCTAACTATGGCTACACCTTC
CASSSWDRGPANYGYTF
>NA|NA|TRBV15|TRBJ2-3
TGTGCCACCAGCAGAGACAGATACACAGATACGCAGTATTTT
CATSRDRYTDTQYF
>NA|NA|TRBV5-1|TRBJ2-7
TGCGCCAGCAGCCTCACGGTGCCCTCCTACGAGCAGTACTTC
CASSLTVPSYEQYF
>TRBD2|NA|TRBV7-2|TRBJ2-1
TGTGCCAGCAGCTTAGGTCGCGGGAGAGGTACGGGCAATGAGCAGTTCTTC
CASSLGRGRGTGNEQFF
>TRBD1|NA|TRBV18|TRBJ2-1
TGTGCCAGCTCACCAAGGGACAGGGGCTTTTACAATGAGCAGTTCTTC
CASSPRDRGFYNEQFF
>TRBD2|NA|TRBV29-1|TRBJ2-2
TGCAGCGTCGGTAGCGGGAGGGACACCGGGGAGCTGTTTTTT
CSVGSGRDTGELFF
>NA|NA|TRBV5-4|TRBJ1-1
TGTGCCAGCAGCTTATTTTACGGGAATGAAGCTTTCTTT
CASSLFYGNEAFF
>TRBD1|NA|TRBV11-2|TRBJ1-4
TGTGCCAGCAGCCCCCTAAGGGGGCTCGGGGGTGAAAAACTGTTTTTT
CASSPLRGLGGEKLFF
>NA|once|TRBV4-1|TRBJ1-2
TGCGCCAGCAGCCACGAGGGGAACTATGGCTACACCTTC
CASSHEGNYGYTF
>TRBD2|NA|TRBV19|TRBJ2-5
TGTGCCAGTAGTCCGGAACTAGCGGGGGGTCCAGAGACCCAGTACTTC
CASSPELAGGPETQYF
>NA|NA|TRBV5-4|TRBJ2-2
TGTGCCAGCAGCTACGCGAACACCGGGGAGCTGTTTTTT
CASSYANTGELFF
>NA|NA|TRBV2|TRBJ2-2
TGTGCCAGCAACTTCGGTGGCGTCGGGACCGGGGAGCTGTTTTTT
CASNFGGVGTGELFF
>NA|once|TRBV5-1|TRBJ1-1
TGCGCCAGCAGCTGGAACAGCCTTTCGACTGAAGCTTTCTTT
CASSWNSLSTEAFF
>NA|NA|TRBV28|TRBJ1-3
TGTGCCAGCAGCCCACTTACTGGGACGGTAAAAGGAAACACCATATATTTT
CASSPLTGTVKGNTIYF
>NA|NA|TRBV5-1|TRBJ2-3
TGCGCCAGCAGCTTTGGGGGCGCTGCTCAGGCAGATACGCAGTATTTT
CASSFGGAAQADTQYF
>TRBD2|NA|TRBV7-2|TRBJ2-6
TGTGCCAGCAGCACTAGCGGGAGCGGTGGGGCCAACGTCCTGACTTTC
CASSTSGSGGANVLTF
>NA|NA|TRBV11-1|TRBJ2-7
TGTGCCAGCAGCTTGAACGGGAAATCCTCCCACGAGCAGTACTTC
CASSLNGKSSHEQYF
>TRBD2|NA|TRBV5-5|TRBJ2-5
TGTGCCAGCAGCTTGGCCGCGACTAGCGGACAAGAGACCCAGTACTTC
CASSLAATSGQETQYF
>NA|few|TRBV28|TRBJ1-4
TGTGCCAGCAGTTATGGGGACATGGGGGGTGAAAAACTGTTTTTT
CASSYGDMGGEKLFF
>TRBD2|few|TRBV18|TRBJ2-7
TGTGCCAGCACTCTAGCGGGAGGCACCTACGAGCAGTACTTC
CASTLAGGTYEQYF
>NA|NA|TRBV11-2|TRBJ2-3
TGTGCCAGCAGCCGCAAAGGGCAGGGGGGAGATACGCAGTATTTT
CASSRKGQGGDTQYF
>TRBD2|NA|TRBV28|TRBJ2-7
TGTGCCGTCCCGGCTAGCGGGACCTCCTACGAGCAGTACTTC
CAVPASGTSYEQYF
>TRBD2|NA|TRBV5-1|TRBJ2-7
TGCGCCAGCAGCTCGGGGGGAGCGGGAGGCGCTCACTACGAGCAGTACTTC
CASSSGGAGGAHYEQYF
>TRBD2|NA|TRBV5-8|TRBJ2-3
TGTGCCAGCAGCTGGACTAGCGGGAGGGATACGCAGTATTTT
CASSWTSGRDTQYF
>TRBD1|NA|TRBV7-9|TRBJ1-5
TGTGCCAGCAGCTCCCAGGGGGATCAGCCCCAGCATTTT
CASSSQGDQPQHF
>NA|few|TRBV6-1|TRBJ2-3
TGTGCCAGCAGGTCGGGGACTACAGATACGCAGTATTTT
CASRSGTTDTQYF
>NA|once|TRBV5-1|TRBJ1-2
TGCGCCAGCAGCTTGGGGGCAGGATCTAACTATGGCTACACCTTC
CASSLGAGSNYGYTF
>NA|NA|TRBV6-1|TRBJ2-3
TGTGCCAGCAGTGCAGCGAGAAGCACAGATACGCAGTATTTT
CASSAARSTDTQYF
>NA|NA|TRBV7-2|TRBJ2-5
TGTGCCAGCAGCTTAGGGCTTGAGACCCAGTACTTC
CASSLGLETQYF
>NA|NA|TRBV4-2|TRBJ2-1
TGTGCCAGCAGCCAAGACGGACTTTCAAACAATGAGCAGTTCTTC
CASSQDGLSNNEQFF
>NA|NA|TRBV5-1|TRBJ1-2
TGCGCCAGCAGCTCAAACACCGGCGGAGGCTACACCTTC
CASSSNTGGGYTF
>NA|once|TRBV7-3|TRBJ1-1
TGTGCCAGCAGCCTAGGAGGGGGGACTGAAGCTTTCTTT
CASSLGGGTEAFF
>NA|NA|TRBV6-5|TRBJ1-4
TGTGCCAGCAACCCGACAGGACGGGATGAAAAACTGTTTTTT
CASNPTGRDEKLFF
>TRBD2|NA|TRBV6-5|TRBJ2-7
TGTGCCAGCAGTTGGGGGACTAGCGGCACCTACGAGCAGTACTTC
CASSWGTSGTYEQYF
>NA|few|TRBV27|TRBJ1-2
TGTGCCAGCGGGCAGCAGTTTATTATCCCCAGGGTTGGAAGCAACTATGGCTACACCTTC
CASGQQFIIPRVGSNYGYTF
>TRBD1|NA|TRBV20-1|TRBJ1-1
TGCAGTGCACCAGACAGGGCAGCAGGCCACTTT
CSAPDRAAGHF
>NA|few|TRBV7-3|TRBJ1-1
TGTGCCAGCAGCTCCACTTCTACAGGGTATGACGGAGCTTTCTTT
CASSSTSTGYDGAFF
>NA|NA|TRBV20-1|TRBJ2-7
TGCAGTGCTAGGGACCTCTACGAGCAGTACTTC
CSARDLYEQYF
>TRBD1|NA|TRBV9|TRBJ1-1
TGTGCCAGCAGCGCCAACAGACAGGGGGCGCGGGCTGAAGCTTTCTTT
CASSANRQGARAEAFF
>TRBD1|NA|TRBV9|TRBJ1-4
TGTGCCAGCAGCCAGGGGGCTGGAGAAAAACTGTTTTTT
CASSQGAGEKLFF
>NA|NA|TRBV5-1|TRBJ2-1
TGCGCCAGCAGCTTGCCACGGACGGGCTCCTACAATGAGCAGTTCTTC
CASSLPRTGSYNEQFF